The 32 T cell receptor beta chains given below trace back to one sample, sequenced in a study of regulatory T cells in long-lasting Graves disease (dated by TCRdb to the early 2020s). Sample time point, as interpreted from the label and publication: newly diagnosed GD, antithyroid drugs for less than 3 months. For both TCR sequencing and RNA sequencing, RNA was extracted from PBMCs in TRIzol. The receptor library was made with multiplex PCR. The instrument was an Illumina HiSeq 4000. TCR beta libraries were built with iRepertoire HTBI primers and Arm-PCR amplification of CDR3 regions. The public reads were reprocessed in TCRdb via fastp at Q25 and MiXCR, keeping in-frame beta chains. Under each unique CDR3 protein, matching rows form one entry showing the most common genes and DNA. In this sample the table shows 250,000 to 300,000 distinct CDR3 sequences, about 18% of which occur a single time. The ten largest clonotypes hold approximately 15% of the sample.

The sample was also linked to a second study, of T cells in Graves' hyperthyroidism and ophthalmopathy.

The source material was peripheral blood mononuclear cells (PBMCs), sampled at new diagnosis, from a patient treated with antithyroid drugs. These receptor sequences come from a young woman with Graves disease. Donor details come from another sample of the same person, matched by shared clones.

V and J are TRBV2 and TRBJ1-2; weak D call: TRBD1 (6 bases). Germline V CDR1 and CDR2: SNHLY, FYNNEI. This CDR3 is 14 amino acids long. V lost 3 bases and J lost 4, with 12 bases in between. CDR3 nucleotides: TGTGCCAGCAGTGATAGGACAGCTGTCTATGGCTACACCTTC. As protein: CASSDRTAVYGYTF.

The chain employs TRBV11-2 and TRBJ2-3; D possibly corresponds to TRBD2 (7 bases). The CDR3 is made up of 19 amino acids. Germline values: CDR1 SGHAT, CDR2 FQNNGV. Trimming shortened V by 5 bases and J by 2 bases, and 26 bases separated the two germline ends. The CDR3 DNA is TGTGCCAGCAGCCCGAGGGGGGGCAGCACGGGGCTCGACACAGATACGCAGTATTTT. It yields the protein CASSPRGGSTGLDTDTQYF.

The V call is TRBV6-2 or TRBV6-3, the J call TRBJ2-6; D uncertain. This CDR3 has 15 residues. V lost 2 bases and J lost 1, with 6 bases in between. Per germline, CDR1 MNHEY and CDR2 SVGEGT. The DNA for the CDR3 is TGTGCCAGCAGTTACGCTGGGTCTGGGGCCAACGTCCTGACTTTC. This sequence encodes CASSYAGSGANVLTF.

This clonotype has more than one count but fewer than ten. The rearrangement links TRBV25-1 to TRBJ2-3; 8 positions match TRBD1. Trimming removed 6 bases from V and 1 base from J; junction bases left unmatched: 9. Germline-derived CDR1 and CDR2 are MGHDK and SYGVNS. The CDR3 runs 16 residues. DNA of the CDR3: TGTGCCAGCAGCGACGAGACAGGGGTGGGCACAGATACGCAGTATTTT. Amino acid sequence: CASSDETGVGTDTQYF.

This clonotype was recorded many times. V gene TRBV28 combines with J gene TRBJ1-1; D remains ambiguous. Germline V gene data show CDR1 as MDHEN and CDR2 as SYDVKM. CDR3 length: 14 residues. Trimming pared 2 bases from V and 0 bases from J, leaving 7 bases between. CDR3 sequence reads: CASSLPPVNTEAFF. DNA for the CDR3: TGTGCCAGCAGTTTACCCCCCGTGAACACTGAAGCTTTCTTT.

On this clonotype: This may stem from a read error, because a much larger clone lies one nucleotide away. The V and J genes are TRBV12-3 or TRBV12-4 and TRBJ2-5; TRBD1 matches at 7 bases. V gave up 4 bases and J gave up 11 bases; unmatched junction bases: 13. CDR3 length: 14 residues. The CDR3 region has the DNA TGTGCCAGCAGTTGGTACAGGGGCCCCGGGGAGCAGTACTTC. Amino acids: CASSWYRGPGEQYF.

This clonotype has a count of ten or more. In DNA, the CDR3 is TGTGCCAGCAGCCAAGGAAACCTGGGAGGGTATGGCTACACCTTC. Its protein is CASSQGNLGGYGYTF. The chain carries TRBV3-1 and TRBJ1-2; D is unclear. V was shortened by 1 base and J by 5 bases, with 14 bases between the two germline ends. CDR3 size: 15 residues. In germline, CDR1 is LGHDT, CDR2 YNNKEL (reference sequence).

The rearrangement joins TRBV6-7 to TRBJ1-6; TRBD1 matches at 9 bases. TRBV6-7 is an ORF, and what it does is uncertain. J was trimmed by 6 bases and V by 2 bases; bases with no gene match: 8. The CDR3 extends over 17 amino acids. DNA for the CDR3: TGTGCCAGCAGTTACATCAAGGGACAGGGAAGTAATTCACCCCTCCACTTT. Translating gives CASSYIKGQGSNSPLHF.

This clonotype was found once. The gene calls are TRBV11-1 and TRBJ2-7, with a weak D call TRBD2 (6 bases). Germline-derived CDR1 and CDR2 are SGHAT and FQDESV (reference sequence). The V end lost 4 bases, the J end lost 2 bases, and 27 bases lay between the germline ends. The CDR3 consists of 19 residues. DNA of the CDR3: TGTGCCAGCAGCTCGAGTTTTCACCTTCGGGAGCTTGGGGCCTACGAGCAGTACTTC. It codes for CASSSSFHLRELGAYEQYF. The full variable domain, its missing parts supplied by reference TRBV11-1 and TRBJ2-7, is EAEVAQSPRYKITEKSQAVAFWCDPISGHATLYWYRQILGQGPELLVQFQDESVVDDSQLPKDRFSAERLKGVDSTLKIQPAELGDSAMYLCASSSSFHLRELGAYEQYFGPGTRLTVT.

This clonotype was recorded at least ten times. V gene TRBV2 combines with J gene TRBJ2-3; the D is unclear. From germline, CDR1 is SNHLY and CDR2 FYNNEI. V lost 8 bases to trimming and J lost 0 bases, with 12 bases between them. This CDR3 spans 14 amino acids. The CDR3 region is CASPLRSSTDTQYF. The CDR3 DNA reads as TGTGCCAGCCCGTTACGGAGTAGCACAGATACGCAGTATTTT.

This clonotype was seen many times. This sequence joins TRBV6-1 and TRBJ1-3; D uncertain. CDR1 and CDR2 from the germline V gene are MNHNS and SASEGT. The CDR3 consists of 12 residues. The V end lost 8 bases, the J end lost 3 bases, and 8 bases lay between the germline ends. CDR3 sequence (DNA): TGTGCCAGCTGGACGGGTGGAAACACCATATATTTT. The encoded protein is CASWTGGNTIYF.

A remark on this clonotype: Since the CDR3 does not end with the conserved phenylalanine or tryptophan, this likely comes from a read error. The chain uses TRBV12-3 or TRBV12-4 and TRBJ2-2, with D maybe TRBD1 (7 bases). This CDR3 region has 13 residues. V shed 3 bases and J shed 9 bases, with 11 bases lying between them. The CDR3 reads CASSLEGARELFL. For the CDR3, the DNA is TGTGCCAGCAGTTTGGAGGGGGCCAGGGAGCTGTTTCTT.

Of note for this clonotype: At one end the junction does not follow the germline gene, possibly because of a read error. CDR3 protein: CSVEGRGRNEKLFF. The CDR3 region has the DNA TGCAGCGTCGAAGGAAGGGGGCGCAACGAAAAACTGTTTTTT. This chain uses TRBV29-1 with TRBJ1-4, with TRBD1 matching 7 bases. This CDR3 has 14 residues. In germline, CDR1 is SQVTM, CDR2 ANQGSEA. Drawing the rest from reference TRBV29-1 and TRBJ1-4, the complete variable domain is SAVISQKPSRDICQRGTSLTIQCQVDSQVTMMFWYRQQPGQSLTLIATANQGSEATYESGFVIDKFPISRPNLTFSTLTVSNMSPEDSSIYLCSVEGRGRNEKLFFGSGTQLSVL.

This clonotype appeared many times. This chain uses TRBV10-1 with TRBJ2-2; the D gene is possibly TRBD2 (6 bases). V dropped 6 bases and J dropped 4 bases, with 15 bases sitting between them. Germline CDR1 reads WNHNN; CDR2 reads SYGVQD (reference sequence). The CDR3 sequence is 15 residues long. The CDR3, as DNA: TGCGCCAGCAGAGCGGACCTCGGGGGCACCGGGGAGCTGTTTTTT. It encodes CASRADLGGTGELFF.

Notes on this clonotype: With a far larger clone one base away, a read error is the likely cause. The V gene is TRBV18, the J gene TRBJ1-1, with a weak D call TRBD1 (5 bases). There are 13 residues in the CDR3. The V gene lost 11 bases and the J gene lost 5 bases, with 18 bases spanning the gap. Germline CDR1 reads KGHSH; CDR2 reads LQKENI. CDR3 residues: CAGRADRGTEAFF. The DNA of the CDR3 is TGTGCCGGCAGGGCGGACCGGGGGACTGAAGCTTTCTTT. The full variable domain, in which reference TRBV18 and TRBJ1-1 provide the parts outside the CDR3, is NAGVMQNPRHLVRRRGQEARLRCSPMKGHSHVYWYRQLPEEGLKFMVYLQKENIIDESGMPKERFSAEFPKEGPSILRIQQVVRGDSAAYFCAGRADRGTEAFFGQGTRLTVV.

The sample holds many counts of this clonotype. The rearrangement joins TRBV5-1 to TRBJ2-7; D gene unclear. CDR3 length: 12 amino acids. The V gene's germline CDR1 is SGHRS and CDR2 YFSETQ. The ends were cut back, 7 bases at V and 4 bases at J, with 12 bases in the middle. The CDR3 reads CASGQSTYEQYF. In nucleotides, the CDR3 is TGCGCCAGCGGCCAGTCGACATACGAGCAGTACTTC.

This clonotype was counted at least ten times. The rearrangement joins TRBV10-3 to TRBJ1-5; D is unresolved. Per germline, CDR1 ENHRY and CDR2 SYGVKD. V was clipped by 2 bases and J by 2 bases, with 7 bases between them. The CDR3 runs 14 residues. The CDR3 region is CAISEDRRNQPQHF. The CDR3 DNA is TGTGCCATCAGTGAGGACCGGCGCAATCAGCCCCAGCATTTT.

This clonotype has at least ten counts. This sequence joins TRBV2 and TRBJ2-2; D is unresolved. CDR3 length: 12 amino acids. Trimming left V 7 bases short and J 1 base short, with 4 bases between. CDR1 SNHLY and CDR2 FYNNEI come from the germline V gene. This chain's CDR3 is CASTGNTGELFF. CDR3 DNA: TGTGCCAGCACAGGGAACACCGGGGAGCTGTTTTTT.

This clonotype has at least ten counts. The V call is TRBV6-1, the J call TRBJ2-1; 10 positions agree with TRBD2. Germline V gene lookup returns CDR1 MNHNS and CDR2 SASEGT. The length of the CDR3 is 15 residues. V lost 7 bases and J lost 7; bases outside the gene matches: 10. The CDR3 region has the DNA TGTGCCAGCACCAACAAAGCGGGGGGGTTGAATGAGCAGTTCTTC. It translates to CASTNKAGGLNEQFF.

Turning to this clonotype: This may arise from a read error, as a much more abundant clone is one base away. The chain couples TRBV4-1 to TRBJ1-1; D is ambiguous. The CDR3 is 13 residues long. The germline CDR1 and CDR2 sequences are MGHRA and YSYEKL. CDR3 protein: CASSRLVNIEAFF. DNA for the CDR3: TGCGCCAGCAGCCGATTAGTAAACATTGAAGCTTTCTTT.

Concerning this clonotype: It may be a read error: a sequence one base away is much more abundant. The V call is TRBV7-9, the J call TRBJ1-1; D gene unclear. This CDR3 contains 16 residues. The germline CDR1 and CDR2 sequences are SEHNR and FQNEAQ (reference sequence). CDR3 loop: CASSLVGGNRNTEASF. CDR3 in DNA: TGTGCCAGCAGCTTAGTAGGCGGAAACCGAAACACTGAAGCTTCCTTT. Filled out from reference TRBV7-9 and TRBJ1-1, the complete variable domain reads DTGVSQNPRHKITKRGQNVTFRCDPISEHNRLYWYRQTLGQGPEFLTYFQNEAQLEKSRLLSDRFSAERPKGSFSTLEIQRTEQGDSAMYLCASSLVGGNRNTEASFGQGTRLTVV.

This clonotype has a single count. Since a much larger clone is just one base distant, this may be a read error. The chain carries TRBV19 and TRBJ1-6, with D possibly matching TRBD1 (6 bases). Per the germline V gene, CDR1 is LNHDA and CDR2 is SQIVND (reference sequence). V lost 8 bases, J lost 8 bases, and 19 bases lay in between. The CDR3 length is 15 residues. CDR3 sequence (DNA): TGTGCCAGTGGCGAGCACAGGGATTATGATTCACCCCTCCACTTT. This encodes CASGEHRDYDSPLHF.

This clonotype was counted at least ten times. The chain uses TRBV3-1 and TRBJ2-5; unclear D gene. This CDR3 region has 14 residues. Germline-derived CDR1 and CDR2 are LGHDT and YNNKEL (reference sequence). V was cut by 4 bases and J by 5 bases, with 14 bases left in between. The CDR3 here is CASSPIRVWETQYF. In nucleotides, the CDR3 is TGTGCCAGCAGCCCAATTAGGGTTTGGGAGACCCAGTACTTC.

This clonotype has ten or more counts. This chain uses TRBV15 with TRBJ2-7; D might be TRBD1 (6 bases). Germline values: CDR1 LNHNV, CDR2 YYDKDF (reference sequence). Deletions cut 4 bases from V and 4 bases from J, with 11 bases between. The CDR3 extends over 13 amino acids. The CDR3 protein is CATSKAGVYEQYF. In nucleotides, the CDR3 is TGTGCCACCAGCAAGGCAGGGGTGTACGAGCAGTACTTC. The full variable domain, rest sourced from reference TRBV15 and TRBJ2-7, is DAMVIQNPRYQVTQFGKPVTLSCSQTLNHNVMYWYQQKSSQAPKLLFHYYDKDFNNEADTPDNFQSRRPNTSFCFLDIRSPGLGDTAMYLCATSKAGVYEQYFGPGTRLTVT.

This clonotype was detected ten times or more. V gene TRBV12-3 or TRBV12-4 combines with J gene TRBJ2-7; D call uncertain. This CDR3 has 12 residues. Trimming took off 0 bases at V and 3 bases at J, with 3 bases between the two ends. The CDR3 here is CASSLAVYEQYF. The CDR3 DNA reads as TGTGCCAGCAGTTTAGCAGTCTACGAGCAGTACTTC.

This clonotype was observed many times. This chain joins TRBV6-5 and TRBJ1-1; possible D gene TRBD1, 5 bases. V was pared by 2 bases and J by 7 bases, with 8 bases between. The CDR3 loop spans 12 amino acids. Germline V CDR1 and CDR2: MNHEY, SVGAGI. The CDR3 DNA follows: TGTGCCAGCAGTTACGAGAGGGGTGAAGCTTTCTTT. It translates to CASSYERGEAFF.

This clonotype has ten or more counts. The genes are TRBV7-2 and TRBJ2-1; TRBD2 aligns across 8 bases. Trimming took 4 bases from V and 10 from J; bases not matched to a gene: 9. This CDR3 is 14 amino acids long. The germline CDR1 and CDR2 sequences are SGHTA and FQGNSA. CDR3 in amino acids: CASSYERGGREQFF. The CDR3 DNA reads as TGTGCCAGCAGCTATGAACGGGGGGGCCGGGAGCAGTTCTTC.

This clonotype was picked up many times. V usage is TRBV28 and J usage is TRBJ2-1; 7 nucleotides align to TRBD2. Germline V CDR1 and CDR2: MDHEN, SYDVKM. With 4 bases clipped from V and 6 bases from J, the junction kept 9 bases outside the gene matches. The CDR3 contains 15 residues. CDR3 loop: CASSWFGGRTNEQFF. The DNA for the CDR3 is TGTGCCAGCAGTTGGTTCGGGGGGAGGACCAATGAGCAGTTCTTC.

This clonotype was found many times. The chain uses TRBV13 and TRBJ1-1; the match to TRBD1 covers 8 bases. The CDR3 has 17 amino acids. The junction had 12 bases not matched to a gene; V was cut back by 2 bases and J by 4 bases. The germline CDR1 and CDR2 sequences are PRHDT and FYEKMQ (reference sequence). Here the CDR3 DNA reads TGTGCCAGCAGCTTAATATATCAGGGGGCAATGGGCACTGAAGCTTTCTTT. This encodes CASSLIYQGAMGTEAFF.

This clonotype was found many times. CDR3 DNA sequence: TGTGCCAGCAGGCCCCATTACGGGCAGGGGGTTAATTCACCCCTCCACTTT. This codes for CASRPHYGQGVNSPLHF. V is TRBV12-3 or TRBV12-4 and J is TRBJ1-6; TRBD1 matches at 7 bases. CDR3 length: 17 residues. Germline trimming cut 6 bases from V and 6 bases from J; bases unmatched to any gene: 14.

This clonotype appeared many times. V and J are TRBV12-3 or TRBV12-4 and TRBJ2-2; D might be TRBD2 (5 bases). V lost 6 bases to trimming and J lost 4 bases, with 15 bases between them. The CDR3 spans 15 residues. As DNA, the CDR3 is TGTGCCAGCAGCCCGGGCCGGGCGGGCACCGGGGAGCTGTTTTTT. The encoded protein is CASSPGRAGTGELFF.

There are many counts of this clonotype. The chain employs TRBV19 and TRBJ1-1; D not resolved. The ends were cut back, 2 bases at V and 2 bases at J, with 0 bases in the middle. Germline CDR1 reads LNHDA; CDR2 reads SQIVND (reference sequence). The CDR3 runs 11 residues. CDR3 sequence (DNA): TGTGCCAGTAGTATAAACACTGAAGCTTTCTTT. Its translation is CASSINTEAFF.